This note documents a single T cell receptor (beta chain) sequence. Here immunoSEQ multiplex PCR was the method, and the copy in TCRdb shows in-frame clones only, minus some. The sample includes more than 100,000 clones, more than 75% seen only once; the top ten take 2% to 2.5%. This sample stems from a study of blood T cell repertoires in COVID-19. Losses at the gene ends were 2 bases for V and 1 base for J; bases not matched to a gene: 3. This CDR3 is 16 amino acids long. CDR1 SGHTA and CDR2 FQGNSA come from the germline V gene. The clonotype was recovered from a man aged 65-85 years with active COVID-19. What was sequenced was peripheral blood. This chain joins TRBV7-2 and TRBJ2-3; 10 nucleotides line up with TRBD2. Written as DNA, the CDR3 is TGTGCCAGCAGCTTATACGGGACTAGCGGCACAGATACGCAGTATTTT. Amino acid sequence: CASSLYGTSGTDTQYF.